These T cell receptor beta chains were read from a single sample in a study of T-cell reconstitution after alpha-beta-depleted transplantation in children. TCRdb recomputed calls from the PCR reads with MiXCR, one row per CDR3 protein. The sample lists about 980,000 distinct CDR3 sequences, about 29% occurring once. Here the sequenced sample was PBMCs, mostly from graft donor cells, taken 360 days after TCRalphabeta/CD19-depleted stem cell transplant. These receptors were collected from a boy in the first two years of life who had a stem cell transplant for SCID, so the T cells may come from the graft donor. The CDR3 runs from the conserved cysteine through the conserved F or W. A D gene is named only where the DNA matches it firmly.

j_gene	v_gene	d_gene	CDR3aa
TRBJ2-7	TRBV20-1	.	CSAPGPYEQYF
TRBJ2-5	TRBV18	.	CASSPLTRVGETQYF
TRBJ2-7	TRBV2	.	CASSVVRSTPYEQYF
TRBJ2-3	TRBV29-1	TRBD1	CSVRRQGARTDTQYF
TRBJ2-4	TRBV11-2	.	CASSLGGAEMLRAKNIQYF
TRBJ2-7	TRBV3-1	TRBD2	CASSQPGGALHEQYF
TRBJ1-2	TRBV20-1	.	CSATSDSSYGYTF
TRBJ2-7	TRBV5-1	.	CASSLELVIDEQYF
TRBJ1-1	TRBV30	.	CAWSLNTEAFF
TRBJ2-2	TRBV7-2	TRBD2	CASSLAGTSATGELFF
TRBJ1-2	TRBV2	TRBD1	CAGTENYGYTF
TRBJ1-5	TRBV18	.	CASSPIPQNQPEHF
TRBJ1-2	TRBV5-1	TRBD1	CASSLTGQLEGYTF
TRBJ2-1	TRBV24-1	TRBD1	CATSDRSDRVGNEQFF
TRBJ2-1	TRBV5-1	.	CASSLDRAKVYNEQFF
TRBJ2-2	TRBV3-1	TRBD2	CASSQVWLGTSGGLGASGELFF
TRBJ1-2	TRBV4-2	.	CASSQVLTRVGYGYTF
TRBJ2-5	TRBV2	TRBD1	CASTPLTGSRETQYF
TRBJ2-3	TRBV14	TRBD2	CASSQTAGGPASTDTQYF
TRBJ2-5	TRBV15	TRBD2	CATSRVGLAGEQETQYF
TRBJ1-1	TRBV7-2	.	CASSLWASNTEAFF
TRBJ2-7	TRBV11-2	TRBD2	CASSFRSPSTSGGAYEQYF
TRBJ2-7	TRBV7-8	TRBD1	CASRDDRVSYEQYF
TRBJ2-7	TRBV5-1	.	CASSLGGGHSSYEQYF
TRBJ1-1	TRBV12-3/TRBV12-4	.	CASSLPERGPITEAFF
TRBJ2-3	TRBV5-1	TRBD2	CASSQTWTSGGTDTQYF
TRBJ2-1	TRBV12-3/TRBV12-4	TRBD1	CASSRDRGHEQFF
TRBJ2-3	TRBV7-3	.	CASSLSRGDVSTDTQYF
TRBJ1-1	TRBV20-1	.	CSARGENEAFF
TRBJ2-2	TRBV5-1	.	CASSLGFGPTNTGELFF
TRBJ2-3	TRBV7-2	TRBD2	CASSGGGAATQYF
TRBJ2-2	TRBV2	.	CASSVTGFHTGELFF
TRBJ1-2	TRBV4-2	.	CASSQDLRVEGGYTF
TRBJ1-6	TRBV7-8	.	CASSLFGPTSPLHF
TRBJ1-5	TRBV4-2	.	CASSQVGRGNQPQHF
TRBJ2-7	TRBV2	TRBD2	CASTSLAGHYEQYF
TRBJ1-1	TRBV27	TRBD1	CASSTGAGTGTNTEAFF
TRBJ2-2	TRBV5-1	.	CASSLTGSAGELFF
TRBJ2-7	TRBV9	.	CASSANDGVREQYF
TRBJ2-2	TRBV7-2	.	CASRQGRMNTGELFF
TRBJ1-1	TRBV6-6	TRBD1	CASSYSTGAEAFF
TRBJ2-1	TRBV6-5	TRBD1	CASSYNHRDRGNEQFF
TRBJ2-5	TRBV5-1	.	CASSFDFRDGQETQYF
TRBJ1-1	TRBV10-3	.	CAISELGVANTEAFF
TRBJ1-1	TRBV7-3	.	CASSLAPATLTDTEAFF
TRBJ2-2	TRBV7-2	.	CASSLALLAGTGELFF